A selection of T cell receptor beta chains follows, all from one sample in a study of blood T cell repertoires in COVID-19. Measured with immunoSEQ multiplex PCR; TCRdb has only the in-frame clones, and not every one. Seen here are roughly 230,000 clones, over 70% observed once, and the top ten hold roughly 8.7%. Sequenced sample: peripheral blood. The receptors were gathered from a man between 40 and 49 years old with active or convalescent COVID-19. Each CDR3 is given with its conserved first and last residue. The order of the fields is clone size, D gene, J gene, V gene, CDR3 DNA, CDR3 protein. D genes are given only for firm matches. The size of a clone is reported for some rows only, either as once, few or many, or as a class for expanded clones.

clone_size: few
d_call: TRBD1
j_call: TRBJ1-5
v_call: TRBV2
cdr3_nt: TGTGCCAGCAGGGACAGGGGCAATCAGCCCCAGCATTTT
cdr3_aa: CASRDRGNQPQHF

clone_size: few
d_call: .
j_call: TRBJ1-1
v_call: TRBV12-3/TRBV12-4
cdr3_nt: TGTGCCAGCATTGGGCAGCCCGACACTGAAGCTTTCTTT
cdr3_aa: CASIGQPDTEAFF

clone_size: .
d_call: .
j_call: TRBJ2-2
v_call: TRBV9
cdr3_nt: TGTGCCAGCAGCGCACGTTCAGCGTTCGGGGAGCTGTTTTTT
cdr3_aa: CASSARSAFGELFF

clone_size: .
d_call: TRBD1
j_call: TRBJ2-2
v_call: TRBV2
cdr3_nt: TGTGCCAACCGACAGGGGGACACCGGGGAGCTGTTTTTT
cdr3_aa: CANRQGDTGELFF

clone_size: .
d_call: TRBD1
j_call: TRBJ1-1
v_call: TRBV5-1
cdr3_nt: TGCGCCAGCAGCGTCCTCGGACAGGGGACGGGGGCTGAAGCTTTCTTT
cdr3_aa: CASSVLGQGTGAEAFF

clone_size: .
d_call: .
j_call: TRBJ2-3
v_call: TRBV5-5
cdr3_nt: TGTGCCAGCAGCGCGGAAGTGACAGCTAGCACAGATACGCAGTATTTT
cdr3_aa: CASSAEVTASTDTQYF

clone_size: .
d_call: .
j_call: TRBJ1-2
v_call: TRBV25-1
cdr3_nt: TGTGCCAGCAGACAGGGAAACTATGGCTACACCTTC
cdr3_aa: CASRQGNYGYTF

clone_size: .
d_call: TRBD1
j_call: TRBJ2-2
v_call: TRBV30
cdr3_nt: TGTGCCTGGGGACAGGGTTCCGGGGAGCTGTTTTTT
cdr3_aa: CAWGQGSGELFF

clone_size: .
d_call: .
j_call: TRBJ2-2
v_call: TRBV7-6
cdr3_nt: TGTGCCAGCAGCCCCAGGGGGGCTTTCGCCGGGGAGCTGTTTTTT
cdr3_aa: CASSPRGAFAGELFF

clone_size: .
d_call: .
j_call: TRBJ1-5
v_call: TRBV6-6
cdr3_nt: TGTGCCAGCAGTGGTAGTGATCAGCCCCAGCATTTT
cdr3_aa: CASSGSDQPQHF

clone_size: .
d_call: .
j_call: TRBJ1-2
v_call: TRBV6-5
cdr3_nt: TGTGCCAGCGGAGGACAGTCTAACTATGGCTACACCTTC
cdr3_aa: CASGGQSNYGYTF

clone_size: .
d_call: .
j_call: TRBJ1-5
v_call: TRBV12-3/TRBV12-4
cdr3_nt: TGTGCCAGCAGTTTAGCCCAGTCCCAGCCCCAGCATTTT
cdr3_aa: CASSLAQSQPQHF

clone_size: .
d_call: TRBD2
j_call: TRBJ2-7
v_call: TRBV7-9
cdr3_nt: TGTGCCAGCAGCATTAGCGGGAGGGGGGTGCATTACGAGCAGTACTTC
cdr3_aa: CASSISGRGVHYEQYF

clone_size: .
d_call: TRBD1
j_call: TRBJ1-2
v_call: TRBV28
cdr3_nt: TGTGCCAGCAGTTCTCAGGGACAGTGGAGCTACACCTTC
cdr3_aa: CASSSQGQWSYTF

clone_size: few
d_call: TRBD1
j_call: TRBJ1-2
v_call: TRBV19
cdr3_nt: TGTGCCAGTAGTACCCAGGGGGCAGCTTACCCCCAGGGTGGCTACACCTTC
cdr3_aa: CASSTQGAAYPQGGYTF

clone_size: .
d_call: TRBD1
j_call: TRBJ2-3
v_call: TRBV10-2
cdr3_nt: TGCGCCAGCACCCCCGGGACAGGGACCCGGGCTACGCAGTATTTT
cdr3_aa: CASTPGTGTRATQYF

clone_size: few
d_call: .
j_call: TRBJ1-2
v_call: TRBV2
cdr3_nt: TGTGCCAGCAGTGAAGAGAGCTCACAGGTCTATGGCTACACCTTC
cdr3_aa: CASSEESSQVYGYTF

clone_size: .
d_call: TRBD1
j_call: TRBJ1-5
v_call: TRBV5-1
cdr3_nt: TGCGCCAGCAGCCTGGGGACAGGCAATCAGCCCCAGCATTTT
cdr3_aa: CASSLGTGNQPQHF

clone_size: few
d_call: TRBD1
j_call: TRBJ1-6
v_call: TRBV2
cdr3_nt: TGTGCCAGCAGAACCACAGCGGGACAGGGGGGCTCACCCCTCCACTTT
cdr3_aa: CASRTTAGQGGSPLHF

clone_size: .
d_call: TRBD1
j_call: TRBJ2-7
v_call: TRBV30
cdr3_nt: TGTGCCTGGAGTCTAGCCCTTATCGGGACAGGGGGATACGAGCAGTACTTC
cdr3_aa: CAWSLALIGTGGYEQYF

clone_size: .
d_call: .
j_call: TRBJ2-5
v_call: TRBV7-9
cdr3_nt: TGTGCCAGCAGCTTAGCTGGCAGCCAAGAGACCCAGTACTTC
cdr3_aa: CASSLAGSQETQYF

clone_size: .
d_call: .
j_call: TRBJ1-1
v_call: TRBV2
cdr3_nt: TGTGCCAGCAGTGACTCCAGGGCTTACACTGAAGCTTTCTTT
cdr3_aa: CASSDSRAYTEAFF

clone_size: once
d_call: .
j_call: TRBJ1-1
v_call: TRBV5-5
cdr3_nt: TGTGCCAGCAGCGGAGGGGTAGGGGATACTGAAGCTTTCTTT
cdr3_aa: CASSGGVGDTEAFF

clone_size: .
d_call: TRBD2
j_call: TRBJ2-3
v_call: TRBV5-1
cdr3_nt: TGCGCCAGCAGCTTGGTAGCAGTCGGGACTAGCGGCACAGATACGCAGTATTTT
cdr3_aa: CASSLVAVGTSGTDTQYF

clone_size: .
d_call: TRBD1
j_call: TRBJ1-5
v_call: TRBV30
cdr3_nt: TGTGCCTGGAGTCGACAGGGCAGACAGCCCCAGCATTTT
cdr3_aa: CAWSRQGRQPQHF

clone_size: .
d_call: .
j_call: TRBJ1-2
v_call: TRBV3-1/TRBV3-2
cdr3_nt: TGTGCCAGCAGCCAAGGGAACAGGGTATGGTTGGCCTTC
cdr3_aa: CASSQGNRVWLAF

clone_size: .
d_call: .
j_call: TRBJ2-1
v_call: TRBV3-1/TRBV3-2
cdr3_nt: TGTGCCAGCACCCACCGGGACTTTCCCTACAATGAGCAGTTCTTC
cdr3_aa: CASTHRDFPYNEQFF

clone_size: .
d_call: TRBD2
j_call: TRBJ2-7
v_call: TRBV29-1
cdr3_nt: TGCAGCGTTGAGGTTAGCGGGGGGCCCAAATACTACGAGCAGTACTTC
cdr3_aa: CSVEVSGGPKYYEQYF

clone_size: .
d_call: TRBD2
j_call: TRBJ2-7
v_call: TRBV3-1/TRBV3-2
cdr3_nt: TGTGCCAGCAGCCCCGGGACTAGCGGGCTCGAGCAGTACTTC
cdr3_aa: CASSPGTSGLEQYF

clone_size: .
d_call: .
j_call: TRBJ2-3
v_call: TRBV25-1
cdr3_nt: TGTGCCAGCAGTGACAGGGTTTCACAGGATACGCAGTATTTT
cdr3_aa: CASSDRVSQDTQYF

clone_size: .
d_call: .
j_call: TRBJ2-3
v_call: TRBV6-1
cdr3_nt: TGTGCCAGCAGTGAAGTTGTGACAGTAACTACGGATACGCAGTATTTT
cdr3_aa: CASSEVVTVTTDTQYF

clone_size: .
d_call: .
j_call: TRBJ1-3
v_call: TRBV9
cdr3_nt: TGTGCCAGCAGCGTAGAAGGCGGACTCTACACTGGAAACACCATATATTTT
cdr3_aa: CASSVEGGLYTGNTIYF

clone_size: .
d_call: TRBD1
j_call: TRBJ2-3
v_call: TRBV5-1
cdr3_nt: TGCGCCAGCAGCTGGGACAGCCACACAGATACGCAGTATTTT
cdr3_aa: CASSWDSHTDTQYF

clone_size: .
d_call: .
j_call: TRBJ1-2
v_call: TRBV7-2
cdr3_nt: TGTGCCAGCAGAAACTCTAAGGACAGCTATGGCTACACCTTC
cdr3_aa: CASRNSKDSYGYTF

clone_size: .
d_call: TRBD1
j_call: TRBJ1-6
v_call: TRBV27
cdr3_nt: TGTGCCAGCAGTCAATCCGGGGGACAGGGATTTTTTGGTTCACCCCTCCACTTT
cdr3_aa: CASSQSGGQGFFGSPLHF

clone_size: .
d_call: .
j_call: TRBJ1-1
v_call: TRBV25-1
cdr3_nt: TGTGCCAGCAGTGATCTAGGGAGGCCTGAAGCTTTCTTT
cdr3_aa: CASSDLGRPEAFF

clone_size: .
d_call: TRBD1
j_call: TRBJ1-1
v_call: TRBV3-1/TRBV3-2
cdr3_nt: TGTGCCAGCAGCCCTCGACAGGGCATGAACACTGAAGCTTTCTTT
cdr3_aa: CASSPRQGMNTEAFF

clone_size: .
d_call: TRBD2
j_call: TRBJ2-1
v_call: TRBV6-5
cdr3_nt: TGTGCCAGCAGTTCCCGACGACTAGCGGGGGCCAATGAGCAGTTCTTC
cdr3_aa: CASSSRRLAGANEQFF

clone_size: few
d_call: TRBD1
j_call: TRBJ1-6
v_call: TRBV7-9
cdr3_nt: TGTGCCAGCAGCCCCCCAGGGACAGGAAATTCACCCCTCCACTTT
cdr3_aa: CASSPPGTGNSPLHF

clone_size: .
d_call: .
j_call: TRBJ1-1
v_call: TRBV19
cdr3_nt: TGTGCCAGTAGTATGCAGGGTCGTGTCACTGAAGCTTTCTTT
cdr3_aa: CASSMQGRVTEAFF

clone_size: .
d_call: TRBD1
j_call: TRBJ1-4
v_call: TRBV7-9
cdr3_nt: TGTGCCAGCAGCTTAAGGCTGGGAGCGGGGACAGGCTTAAATGAAAAACTGTTTTTT
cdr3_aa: CASSLRLGAGTGLNEKLFF

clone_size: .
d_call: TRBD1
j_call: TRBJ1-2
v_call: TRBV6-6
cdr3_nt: TGTGCCAGCAGTTACTCTCCGACAGGGCGGAACTATGGCTACACCTTC
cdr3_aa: CASSYSPTGRNYGYTF

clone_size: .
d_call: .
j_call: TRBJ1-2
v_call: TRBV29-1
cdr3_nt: TGCAGCGGGACACCGATGGACTACGGGGCTAACTATGGCTACACCTTC
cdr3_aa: CSGTPMDYGANYGYTF

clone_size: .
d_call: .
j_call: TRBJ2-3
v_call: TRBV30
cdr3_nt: TGTGCCTGGAGTGTGGGTACTGGGAGGACAGATACGCAGTATTTT
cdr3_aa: CAWSVGTGRTDTQYF

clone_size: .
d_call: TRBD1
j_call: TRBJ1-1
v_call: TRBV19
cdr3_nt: TGTGCCAGTCAAGACAGACAGGGGGCGCCCACTGAAGCTTTCTTT
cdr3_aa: CASQDRQGAPTEAFF

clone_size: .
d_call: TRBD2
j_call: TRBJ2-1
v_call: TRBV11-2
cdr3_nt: TGTGCCAGCAGCTTAGAGCTAGCGGGGGGGCATGAGCAGTTCTTC
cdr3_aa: CASSLELAGGHEQFF

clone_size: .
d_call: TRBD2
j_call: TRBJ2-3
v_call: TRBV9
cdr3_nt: TGTGCCAGCAGTCCTTTAGTGGCGGGAGGGCAGGGCACAGATACGCAGTATTTT
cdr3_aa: CASSPLVAGGQGTDTQYF

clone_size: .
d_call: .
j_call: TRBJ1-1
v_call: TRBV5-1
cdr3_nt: TGCGCCAGCGGTGGCCAGGGGACGCTGAACACTGAAGCTTTCTTT
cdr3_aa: CASGGQGTLNTEAFF

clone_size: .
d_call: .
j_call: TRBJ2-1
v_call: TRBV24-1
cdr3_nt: TGTGCCACCAGTAGAGGAGGGGAGAATGAGCAGTTCTTC
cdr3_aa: CATSRGGENEQFF

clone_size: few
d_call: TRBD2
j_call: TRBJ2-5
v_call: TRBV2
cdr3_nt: TGTGCCAGCAGTCTTAGCGGGGTCCCCCGAGAGACCCAGTACTTC
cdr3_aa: CASSLSGVPRETQYF

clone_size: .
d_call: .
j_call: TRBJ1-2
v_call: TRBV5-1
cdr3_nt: TGCGCCAGCAGCCCCCGGGAGGGGCTAGGCGGCTACACCTTC
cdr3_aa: CASSPREGLGGYTF

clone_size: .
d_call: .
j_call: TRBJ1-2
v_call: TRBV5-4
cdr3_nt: TGTGCCAGCAGCTTGAAGGCAGGCGAGGGCTATGGCTACACCTTC
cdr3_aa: CASSLKAGEGYGYTF

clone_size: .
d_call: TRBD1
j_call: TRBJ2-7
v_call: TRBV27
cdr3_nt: TGTGCCAGCCGGGACCGGGACAGGGTTTTCGAGCAGTACTTC
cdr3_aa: CASRDRDRVFEQYF

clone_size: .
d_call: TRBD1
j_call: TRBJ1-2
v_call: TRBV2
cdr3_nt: TGTGCCAGCAGTGAAGCGTCGCCAGGGGGCAGCTATGGCTACACCTTC
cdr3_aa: CASSEASPGGSYGYTF

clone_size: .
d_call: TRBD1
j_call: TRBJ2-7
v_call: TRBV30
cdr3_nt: TGTGCCTGCTCTGTGGGGGACAGGACTTACGAGCAGTACTTC
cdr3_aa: CACSVGDRTYEQYF

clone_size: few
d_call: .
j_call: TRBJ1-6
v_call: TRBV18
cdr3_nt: TGTGCCAGCTCACCTCGGACGGGACTTGATTCACCCCTCCACTTT
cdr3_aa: CASSPRTGLDSPLHF

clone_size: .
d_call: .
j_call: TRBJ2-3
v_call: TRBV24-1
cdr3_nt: TGTGCCACCAGTGAGGGAGGTGCATTAACAGATACGCAGTATTTT
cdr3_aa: CATSEGGALTDTQYF

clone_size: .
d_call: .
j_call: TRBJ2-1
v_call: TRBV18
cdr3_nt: TGTGCCAGCTCACCACCCGCACTTTACAATGAGCAGTTCTTC
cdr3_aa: CASSPPALYNEQFF

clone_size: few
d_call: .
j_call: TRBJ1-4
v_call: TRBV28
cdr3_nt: TGTGCCAGCAGTTTAAGTTTCGGGGGACGGGGTAATGAAAAACTGTTTTTT
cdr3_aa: CASSLSFGGRGNEKLFF